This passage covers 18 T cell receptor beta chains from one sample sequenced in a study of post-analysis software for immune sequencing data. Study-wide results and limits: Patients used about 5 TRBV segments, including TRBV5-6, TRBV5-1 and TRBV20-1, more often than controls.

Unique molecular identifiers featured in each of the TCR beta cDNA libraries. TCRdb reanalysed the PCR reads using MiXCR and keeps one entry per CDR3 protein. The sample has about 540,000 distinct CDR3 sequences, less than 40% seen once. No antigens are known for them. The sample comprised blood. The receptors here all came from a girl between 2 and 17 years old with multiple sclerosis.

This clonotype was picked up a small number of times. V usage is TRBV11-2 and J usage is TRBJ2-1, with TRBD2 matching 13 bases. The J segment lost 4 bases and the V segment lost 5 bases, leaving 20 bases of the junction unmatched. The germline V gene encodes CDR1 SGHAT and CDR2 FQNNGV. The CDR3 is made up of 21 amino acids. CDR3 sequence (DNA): TGTGCCAGCAGCCGAGAAGGGTCTTTCGGACTAGCGGGGGCGGGGTACAATGAGCAGTTCTTC. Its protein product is CASSREGSFGLAGAGYNEQFF. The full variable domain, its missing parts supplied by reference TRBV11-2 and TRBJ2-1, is EAGVAQSPRYKIIEKRQSVAFWCNPISGHATLYWYQQILGQGPKLLIQFQNNGVVDDSQLPKDRFSAERLKGVDSTLKIQPAKLEDSAVYLCASSREGSFGLAGAGYNEQFFGPGTRLTVL.

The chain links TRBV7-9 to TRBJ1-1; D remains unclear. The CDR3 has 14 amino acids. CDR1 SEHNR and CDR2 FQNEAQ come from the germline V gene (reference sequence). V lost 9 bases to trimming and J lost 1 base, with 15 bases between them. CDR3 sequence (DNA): TGTGCCAGTAGTGAACCGGTCGGGAACACTGAAGCTTTCTTT. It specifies CASSEPVGNTEAFF.

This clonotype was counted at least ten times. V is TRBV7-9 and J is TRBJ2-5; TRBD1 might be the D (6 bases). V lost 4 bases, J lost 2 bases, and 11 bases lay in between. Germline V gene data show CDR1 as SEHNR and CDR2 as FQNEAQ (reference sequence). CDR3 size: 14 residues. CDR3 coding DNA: TGTGCCAGCAGCTCACAGGGTTGGCAAGAGACCCAGTACTTC. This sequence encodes CASSSQGWQETQYF.

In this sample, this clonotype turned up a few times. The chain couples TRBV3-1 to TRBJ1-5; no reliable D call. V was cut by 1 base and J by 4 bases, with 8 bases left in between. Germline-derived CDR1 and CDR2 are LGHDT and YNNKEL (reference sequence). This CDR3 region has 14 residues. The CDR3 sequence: CASSQGGNNQPQHF. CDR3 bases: TGTGCCAGCAGCCAAGGAGGGAATAATCAGCCCCAGCATTTT. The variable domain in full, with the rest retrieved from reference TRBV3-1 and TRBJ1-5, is DTAVSQTPKYLVTQMGNDKSIKCEQNLGHDTMYWYKQDSKKFLKIMFSYNNKELIINETVPNRFSPKSPDKAHLNLHINSLELGDSAVYFCASSQGGNNQPQHFGDGTRLSIL.

The CDR3 DNA follows: TGTGCCAGCAGCGTACTGGGAGGGACCGGGGAGCTGTTTTTT. Protein product: CASSVLGGTGELFF. The chain couples TRBV5-5 to TRBJ2-2, with 7 bases aligning to TRBD2. Germline CDR1 and CDR2: SGHKS and YYEKEE (reference sequence). J was trimmed by 5 bases and V by 4 bases; bases with no gene match: 5. The length of the CDR3 is 14 residues.

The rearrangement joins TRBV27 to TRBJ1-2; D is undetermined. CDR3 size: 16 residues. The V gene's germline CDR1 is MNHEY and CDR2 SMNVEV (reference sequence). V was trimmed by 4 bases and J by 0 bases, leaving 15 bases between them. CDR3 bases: TGTGCCAGCAGTTGGAGTCAGCCCCTATCTAACTATGGCTACACCTTC. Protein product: CASSWSQPLSNYGYTF.

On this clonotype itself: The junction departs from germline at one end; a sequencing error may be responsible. The CDR3 protein is CAGSQRTGGVYNSPLHF. The CDR3 DNA reads TGTGCCGGCAGCCAGAGAACAGGGGGCGTCTATAATTCGCCCCTCCACTTT. This chain links TRBV5-6 with TRBJ1-6; TRBD1 matches at 9 bases. CDR1 SGHDT and CDR2 YYEEEE come from the germline V gene. The CDR3 sequence is 17 residues long.

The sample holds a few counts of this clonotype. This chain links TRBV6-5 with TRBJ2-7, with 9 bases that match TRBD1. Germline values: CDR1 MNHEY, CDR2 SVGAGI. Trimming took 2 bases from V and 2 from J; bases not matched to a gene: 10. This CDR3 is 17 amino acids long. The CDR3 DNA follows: TGTGCCAGCAGTTACGCCTCCGGGACAGGGAAACCCTACGAGCAGTACTTC. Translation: CASSYASGTGKPYEQYF.

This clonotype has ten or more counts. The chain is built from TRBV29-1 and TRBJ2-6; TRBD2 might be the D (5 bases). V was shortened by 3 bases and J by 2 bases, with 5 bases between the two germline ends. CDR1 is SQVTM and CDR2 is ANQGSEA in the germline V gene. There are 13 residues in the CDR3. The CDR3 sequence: CSVERAGANVLTF. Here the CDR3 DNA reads TGCAGCGTTGAGAGGGCTGGGGCCAACGTCCTGACTTTC. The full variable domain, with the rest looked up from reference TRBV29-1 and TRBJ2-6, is SAVISQKPSRDICQRGTSLTIQCQVDSQVTMMFWYRQQPGQSLTLIATANQGSEATYESGFVIDKFPISRPNLTFSTLTVSNMSPEDSSIYLCSVERAGANVLTFGAGSRLTVL.

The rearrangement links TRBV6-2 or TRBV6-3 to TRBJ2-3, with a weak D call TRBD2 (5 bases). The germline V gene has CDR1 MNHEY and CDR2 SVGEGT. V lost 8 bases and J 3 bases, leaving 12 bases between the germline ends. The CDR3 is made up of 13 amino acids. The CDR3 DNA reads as TGTGCCAGCCGCGGCCGGGGTACAGATACGCAGTATTTT. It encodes CASRGRGTDTQYF.

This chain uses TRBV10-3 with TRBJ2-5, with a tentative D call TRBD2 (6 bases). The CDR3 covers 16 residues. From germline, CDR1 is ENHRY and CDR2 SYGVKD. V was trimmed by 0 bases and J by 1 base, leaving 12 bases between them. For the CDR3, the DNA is TGTGCCATCAGTGAGTCTGCGGGGACCGCCCAAGAGACCCAGTACTTC. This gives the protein CAISESAGTAQETQYF.

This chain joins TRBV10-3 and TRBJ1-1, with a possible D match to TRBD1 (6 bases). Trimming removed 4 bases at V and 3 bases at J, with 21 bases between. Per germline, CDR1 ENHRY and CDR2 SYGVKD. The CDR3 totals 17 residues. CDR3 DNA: TGTGCCATCAGTGGGGGGGGCGCGGTACCCACGGACACTGAAGCTTTCTTT. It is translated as CAISGGGAVPTDTEAFF.

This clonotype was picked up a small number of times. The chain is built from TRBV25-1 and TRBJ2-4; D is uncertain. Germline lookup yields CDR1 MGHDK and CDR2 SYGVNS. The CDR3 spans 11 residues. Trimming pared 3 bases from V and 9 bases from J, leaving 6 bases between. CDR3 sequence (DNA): TGTGCCAGCAGTGACAAGAGCATTCAGTACTTC. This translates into CASSDKSIQYF.

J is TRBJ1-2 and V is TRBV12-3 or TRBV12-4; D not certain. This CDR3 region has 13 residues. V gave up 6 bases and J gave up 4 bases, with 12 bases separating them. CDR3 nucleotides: TGTGCCAGCAGCGTAGTCCCAGGCTATGGCTACACCTTC. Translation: CASSVVPGYGYTF.

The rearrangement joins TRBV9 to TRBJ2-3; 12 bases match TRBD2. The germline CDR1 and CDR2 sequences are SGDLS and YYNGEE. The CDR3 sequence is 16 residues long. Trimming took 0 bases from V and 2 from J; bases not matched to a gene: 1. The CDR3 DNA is TGTGCCAGCAGCGTAGGACTAGCGGGGGACACAGATACGCAGTATTTT. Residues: CASSVGLAGDTDTQYF.

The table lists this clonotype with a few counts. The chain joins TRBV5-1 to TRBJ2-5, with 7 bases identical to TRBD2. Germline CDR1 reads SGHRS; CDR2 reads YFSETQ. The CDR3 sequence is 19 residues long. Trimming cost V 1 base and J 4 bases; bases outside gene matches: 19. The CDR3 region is CASSLIGSLAGEPLETQYF. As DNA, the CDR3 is TGCGCCAGCAGCTTGATTGGATCACTGGCGGGGGAGCCCTTAGAGACCCAGTACTTC.

CDR3 DNA sequence: TGCAGTGCCCCATCAGGGAGGAGCAATCAGCCCCAGCATTTT. It specifies CSAPSGRSNQPQHF. The chain combines TRBV20-1 with TRBJ1-5; perhaps TRBD1 as D (5 bases). Trimming took 6 bases from V and 1 from J, leaving 13 bases between them. Germline CDR1 reads DFQATT; CDR2 reads SNEGSKA (reference sequence). CDR3 length equals 14 residues.

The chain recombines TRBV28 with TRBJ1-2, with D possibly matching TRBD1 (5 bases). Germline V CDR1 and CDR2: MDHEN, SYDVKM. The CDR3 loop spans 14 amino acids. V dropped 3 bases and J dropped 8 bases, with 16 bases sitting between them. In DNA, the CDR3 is TGTGCCAGCAGTTTCCGGGACCACATGCGGGGCTACACCTTC. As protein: CASSFRDHMRGYTF.